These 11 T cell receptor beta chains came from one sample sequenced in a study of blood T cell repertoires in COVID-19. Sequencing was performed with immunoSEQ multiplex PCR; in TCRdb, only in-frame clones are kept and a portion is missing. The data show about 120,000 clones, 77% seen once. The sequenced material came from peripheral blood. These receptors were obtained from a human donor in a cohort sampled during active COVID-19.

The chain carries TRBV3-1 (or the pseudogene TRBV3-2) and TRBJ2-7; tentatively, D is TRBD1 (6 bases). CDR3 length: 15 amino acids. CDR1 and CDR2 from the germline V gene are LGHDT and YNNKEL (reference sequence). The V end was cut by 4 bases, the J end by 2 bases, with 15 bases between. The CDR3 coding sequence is TGTGCCAGCAGCCCGGGACCGCCAGGGGCCTACGAGCAGTACTTC. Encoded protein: CASSPGPPGAYEQYF.

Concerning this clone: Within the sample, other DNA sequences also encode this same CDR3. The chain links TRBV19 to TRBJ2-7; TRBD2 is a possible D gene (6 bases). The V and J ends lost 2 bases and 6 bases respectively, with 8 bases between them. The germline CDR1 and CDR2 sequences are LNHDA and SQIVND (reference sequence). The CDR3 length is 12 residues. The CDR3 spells CASSIPGGEQYF. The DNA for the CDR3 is TGTGCCAGTAGTATACCCGGGGGCGAGCAGTACTTC.

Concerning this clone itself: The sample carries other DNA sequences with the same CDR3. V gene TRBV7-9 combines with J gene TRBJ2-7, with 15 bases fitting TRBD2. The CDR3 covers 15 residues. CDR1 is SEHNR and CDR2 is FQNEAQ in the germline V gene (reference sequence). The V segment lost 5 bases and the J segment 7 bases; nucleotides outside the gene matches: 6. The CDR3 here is CASSPGLAGGREQYF. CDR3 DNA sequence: TGTGCCAGCAGCCCCGGACTAGCGGGGGGGCGAGAGCAGTACTTC.

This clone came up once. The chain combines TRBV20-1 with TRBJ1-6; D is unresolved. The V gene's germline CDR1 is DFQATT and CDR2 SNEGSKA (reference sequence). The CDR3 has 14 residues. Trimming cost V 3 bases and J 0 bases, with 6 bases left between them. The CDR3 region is CSASRSSYNSPLHF. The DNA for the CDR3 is TGCAGTGCTAGTAGGAGCTCCTATAATTCACCCCTCCACTTT.

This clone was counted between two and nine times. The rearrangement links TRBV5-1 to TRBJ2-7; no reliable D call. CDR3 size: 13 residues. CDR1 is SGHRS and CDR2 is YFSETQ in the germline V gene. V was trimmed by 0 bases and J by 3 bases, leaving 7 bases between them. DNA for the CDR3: TGCGCCAGCAGCTTGGGGCAAGTCTACGAGCAGTACTTC. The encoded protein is CASSLGQVYEQYF. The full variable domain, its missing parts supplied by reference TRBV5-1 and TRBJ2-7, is KAGVTQTPRYLIKTRGQQVTLSCSPISGHRSVSWYQQTPGQGLQFLFEYFSETQRNKGNFPGRFSGRQFSNSRSEMNVSTLELGDSALYLCASSLGQVYEQYFGPGTRLTVT.

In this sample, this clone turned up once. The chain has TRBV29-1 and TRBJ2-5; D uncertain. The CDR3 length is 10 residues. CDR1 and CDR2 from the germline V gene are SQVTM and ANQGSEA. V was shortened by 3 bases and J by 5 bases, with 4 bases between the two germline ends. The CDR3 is CSVDGETQYF. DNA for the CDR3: TGCAGCGTTGACGGGGAGACCCAGTACTTC.

This CDR3 reads CASRQRETDTEAFF. CDR3 in DNA: TGTGCCAGCAGGCAAAGGGAGACGGACACTGAAGCTTTCTTT. The V gene is TRBV3-1 (or the pseudogene TRBV3-2), the J gene TRBJ1-1, with D unresolved. The CDR3 is made up of 14 amino acids. Germline CDR1 LGHDT, CDR2 YNNKEL (reference sequence). V dropped 6 bases and J dropped 3 bases, with 14 bases sitting between them.

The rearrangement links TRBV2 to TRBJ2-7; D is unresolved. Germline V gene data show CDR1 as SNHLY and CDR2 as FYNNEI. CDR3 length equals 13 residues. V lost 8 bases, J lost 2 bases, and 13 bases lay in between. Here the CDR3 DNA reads TGTGCCAGCGGCCCCAGCGAACCCTACGAGCAGTACTTC. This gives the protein CASGPSEPYEQYF.

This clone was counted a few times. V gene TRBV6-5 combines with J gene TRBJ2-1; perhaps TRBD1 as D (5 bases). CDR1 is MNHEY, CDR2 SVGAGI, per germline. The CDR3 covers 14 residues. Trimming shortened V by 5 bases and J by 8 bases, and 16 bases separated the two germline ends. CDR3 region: CASSRTQTGDEQFF. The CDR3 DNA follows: TGTGCCAGCAGTCGGACACAAACGGGTGATGAGCAGTTCTTC.

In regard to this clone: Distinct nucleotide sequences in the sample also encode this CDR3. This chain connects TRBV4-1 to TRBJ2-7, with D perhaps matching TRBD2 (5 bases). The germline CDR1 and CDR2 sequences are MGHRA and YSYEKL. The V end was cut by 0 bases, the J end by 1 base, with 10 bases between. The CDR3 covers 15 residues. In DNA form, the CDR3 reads TGCGCCAGCAGCCAAGATGCGGGCGGATCCTACGAGCAGTACTTC. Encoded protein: CASSQDAGGSYEQYF.

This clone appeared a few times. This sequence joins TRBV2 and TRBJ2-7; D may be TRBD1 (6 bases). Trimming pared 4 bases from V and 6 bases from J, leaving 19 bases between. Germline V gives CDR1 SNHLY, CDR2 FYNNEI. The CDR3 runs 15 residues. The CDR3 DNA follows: TGTGCCAGCAGTGCCGCCGCTTCAGGGGTCGGCGAGCAGTACTTC. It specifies CASSAAASGVGEQYF. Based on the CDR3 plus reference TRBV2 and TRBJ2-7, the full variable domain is EPEVTQTPSHQVTQMGQEVILRCVPISNHLYFYWYRQILGQKVEFLVSFYNNEISEKSEIFDDQFSVERPDGSNFTLKIRSTKLEDSAMYFCASSAAASGVGEQYFGPGTRLTVT.